This T cell receptor (beta chain) was observed in a study of blood T cells in healthy people across ages. Only a few counts were recorded for this clonotype. Each sample used at least 6 million PBMCs. There were at least 5 micrograms of total RNA extracted from every sample. A second PCR of roughly 6 to 12 cycles used a sample-barcoded 5' primer and a J-beta primer mix. TCRdb independently ran MiXCR on the 5' RACE reads; one entry per CDR3 protein. This table has 700,000 or so distinct CDR3 sequences, less than 45% appearing once. The clonotype comes from a man older than 75 in good health. Sample: blood.

The CDR3 loop reads CASSQGGYRNEQFF. The CDR3 region has the DNA TGTGCCAGCAGCCAAGGAGGCTACCGCAATGAGCAGTTCTTC. The chain links TRBV4-2 to TRBJ2-1; D unresolved. This CDR3 has 14 amino acids. CDR1 and CDR2 from the germline V gene are LGHNA and YNFKEQ. Between the trimmed V and J ends, which lost 1 base and 6 bases, there was a span of 10 bases.